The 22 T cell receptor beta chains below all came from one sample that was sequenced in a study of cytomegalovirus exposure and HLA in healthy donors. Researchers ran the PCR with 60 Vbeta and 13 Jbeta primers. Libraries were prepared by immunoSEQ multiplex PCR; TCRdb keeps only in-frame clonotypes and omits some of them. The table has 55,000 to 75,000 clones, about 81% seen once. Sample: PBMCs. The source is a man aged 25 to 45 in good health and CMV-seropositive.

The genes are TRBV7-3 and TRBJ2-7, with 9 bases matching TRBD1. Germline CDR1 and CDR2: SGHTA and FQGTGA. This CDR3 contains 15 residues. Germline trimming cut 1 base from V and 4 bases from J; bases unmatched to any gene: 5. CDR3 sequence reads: CASSLSGGTGYEQYF. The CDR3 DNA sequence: TGTGCCAGCAGCTTAAGTGGAGGGACAGGGTACGAGCAGTACTTC.

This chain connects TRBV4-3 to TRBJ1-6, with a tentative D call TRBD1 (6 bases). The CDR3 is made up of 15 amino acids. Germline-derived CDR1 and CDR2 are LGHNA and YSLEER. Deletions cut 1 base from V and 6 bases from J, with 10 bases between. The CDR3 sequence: CASSQVTGSNSPLHF. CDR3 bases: TGCGCCAGCAGCCAAGTAACAGGGAGTAATTCACCCCTCCACTTT.

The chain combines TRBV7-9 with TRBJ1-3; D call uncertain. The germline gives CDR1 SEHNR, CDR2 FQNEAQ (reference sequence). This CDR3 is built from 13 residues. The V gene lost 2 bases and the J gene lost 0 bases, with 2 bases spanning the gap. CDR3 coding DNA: TGTGCCAGCAGCTTACACTCTGGAAACACCATATATTTT. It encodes CASSLHSGNTIYF.

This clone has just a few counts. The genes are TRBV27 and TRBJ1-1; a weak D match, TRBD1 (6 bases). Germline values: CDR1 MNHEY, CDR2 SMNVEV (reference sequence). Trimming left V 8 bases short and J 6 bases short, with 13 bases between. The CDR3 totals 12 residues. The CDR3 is CASRQGYAEAFF. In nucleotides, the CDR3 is TGTGCCAGCCGGCAGGGGTATGCTGAAGCTTTCTTT.

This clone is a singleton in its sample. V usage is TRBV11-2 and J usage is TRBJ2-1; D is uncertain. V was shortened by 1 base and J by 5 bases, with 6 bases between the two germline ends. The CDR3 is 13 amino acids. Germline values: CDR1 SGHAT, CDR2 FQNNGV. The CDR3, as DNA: TGTGCCAGCAGCTTAGGACTGAACAATGAGCAGTTCTTC. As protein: CASSLGLNNEQFF.

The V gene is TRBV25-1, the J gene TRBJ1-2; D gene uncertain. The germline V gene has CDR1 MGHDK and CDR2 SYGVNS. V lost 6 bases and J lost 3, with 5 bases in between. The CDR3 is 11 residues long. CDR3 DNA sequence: TGTGCCAGCAGGGACTACTATGGCTACACCTTC. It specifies CASRDYYGYTF.

The CDR3 region is CASSQDIKGGGHSPLHF. CDR3 nucleotide sequence: TGCGCCAGCAGCCAAGATATAAAGGGAGGCGGACATTCACCCCTCCACTTT. This chain joins TRBV4-3 and TRBJ1-6; unclear D gene. The CDR3 is 17 amino acids. Germline-derived CDR1 and CDR2 are LGHNA and YSLEER. Trimming took off 0 bases at V and 8 bases at J, with 17 bases between the two ends.

This CDR3 reads CASSISGGLDTQYF. CDR3 coding DNA: TGTGCCAGCAGCATTAGCGGGGGGTTAGATACGCAGTATTTT. This rearrangement joins TRBV7-2 to TRBJ2-3; 10 bases fit TRBD2. Losses at the gene ends were 5 bases for V and 5 bases for J; bases not matched to a gene: 4. The length of the CDR3 is 14 residues. Germline CDR1 and CDR2: SGHTA and FQGNSA. Based on the CDR3 plus reference TRBV7-2 and TRBJ2-3, the full variable domain is GAGVSQSPSNKVTEKGKDVELRCDPISGHTALYWYRQSLGQGLEFLIYFQGNSAPDKSGLPSDRFSAERTGGSVSTLTIQRTQQEDSAVYLCASSISGGLDTQYFGPGTRLTVL.

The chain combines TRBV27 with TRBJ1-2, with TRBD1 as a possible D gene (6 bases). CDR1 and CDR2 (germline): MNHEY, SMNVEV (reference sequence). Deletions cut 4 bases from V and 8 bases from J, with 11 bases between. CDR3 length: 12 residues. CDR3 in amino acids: CASSSGDAGYTF. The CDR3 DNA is TGTGCCAGCAGTTCAGGGGATGCGGGCTACACCTTC.

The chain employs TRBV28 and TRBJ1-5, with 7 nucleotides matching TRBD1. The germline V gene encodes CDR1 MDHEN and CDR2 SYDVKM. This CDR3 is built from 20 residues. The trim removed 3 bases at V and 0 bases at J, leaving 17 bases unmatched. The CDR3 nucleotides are TGTGCCAGCAGTTTCATACAGGGGCGGAACCTGAGGAGTAGCAATCAGCCCCAGCATTTT. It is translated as CASSFIQGRNLRSSNQPQHF.

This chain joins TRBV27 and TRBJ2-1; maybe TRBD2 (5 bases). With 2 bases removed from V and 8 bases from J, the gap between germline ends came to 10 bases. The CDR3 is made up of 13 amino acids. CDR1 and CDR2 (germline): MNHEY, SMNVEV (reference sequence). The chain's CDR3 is CASSLERVHEQFF. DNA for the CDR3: TGTGCCAGCAGTTTAGAGAGGGTCCATGAGCAGTTCTTC.

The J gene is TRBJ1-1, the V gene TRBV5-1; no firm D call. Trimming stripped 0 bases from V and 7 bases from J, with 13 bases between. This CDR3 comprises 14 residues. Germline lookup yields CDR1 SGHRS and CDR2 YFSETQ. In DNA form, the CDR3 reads TGCGCCAGCAGCTTGGCGCCAGGAGGGTGTGAAGCTTTCTTT. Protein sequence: CASSLAPGGCEAFF.

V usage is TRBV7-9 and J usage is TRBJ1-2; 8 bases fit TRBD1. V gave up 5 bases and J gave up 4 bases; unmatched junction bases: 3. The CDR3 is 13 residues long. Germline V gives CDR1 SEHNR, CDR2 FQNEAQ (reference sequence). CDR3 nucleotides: TGTGCCAGCAGCCTAGGACAGGGCTATGGCTACACCTTC. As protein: CASSLGQGYGYTF.

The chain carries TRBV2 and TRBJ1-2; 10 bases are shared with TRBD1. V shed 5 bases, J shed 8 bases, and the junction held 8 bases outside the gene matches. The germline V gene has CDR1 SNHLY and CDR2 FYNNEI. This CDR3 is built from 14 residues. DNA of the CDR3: TGTGCCAGCAGTATCGACAGGGGGCGCGGAGGCTACACCTTC. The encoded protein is CASSIDRGRGGYTF. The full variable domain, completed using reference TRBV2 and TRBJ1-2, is EPEVTQTPSHQVTQMGQEVILRCVPISNHLYFYWYRQILGQKVEFLVSFYNNEISEKSEIFDDQFSVERPDGSNFTLKIRSTKLEDSAMYFCASSIDRGRGGYTFGSGTRLTVV.

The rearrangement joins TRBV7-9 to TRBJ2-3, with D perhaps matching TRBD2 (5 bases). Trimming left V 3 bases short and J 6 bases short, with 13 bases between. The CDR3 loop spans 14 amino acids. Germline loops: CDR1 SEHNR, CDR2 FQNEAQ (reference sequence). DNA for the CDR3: TGTGCCAGCAGCTTCGGGCTAGCAGGCGATACGCAGTATTTT. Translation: CASSFGLAGDTQYF.

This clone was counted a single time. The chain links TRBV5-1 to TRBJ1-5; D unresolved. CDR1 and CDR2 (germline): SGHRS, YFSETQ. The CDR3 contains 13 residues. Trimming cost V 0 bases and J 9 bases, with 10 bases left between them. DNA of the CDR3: TGCGCCAGCAGCTTGGACCAGTTAGCGCCCCAGCATTTT. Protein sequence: CASSLDQLAPQHF.

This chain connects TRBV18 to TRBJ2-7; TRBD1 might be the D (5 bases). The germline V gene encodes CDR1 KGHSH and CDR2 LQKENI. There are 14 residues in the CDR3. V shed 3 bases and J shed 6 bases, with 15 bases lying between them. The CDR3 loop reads CASSPLLGQGEQYF. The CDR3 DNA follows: TGTGCCAGCTCACCGCTACTCGGACAAGGCGAGCAGTACTTC.

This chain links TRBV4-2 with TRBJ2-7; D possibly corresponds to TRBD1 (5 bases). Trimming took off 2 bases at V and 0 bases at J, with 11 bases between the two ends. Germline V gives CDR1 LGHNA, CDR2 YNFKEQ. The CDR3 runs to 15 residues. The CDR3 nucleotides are TGTGCCAGCAGCCAATCCGAGACAGCCTCCTACGAGCAGTACTTC. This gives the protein CASSQSETASYEQYF.

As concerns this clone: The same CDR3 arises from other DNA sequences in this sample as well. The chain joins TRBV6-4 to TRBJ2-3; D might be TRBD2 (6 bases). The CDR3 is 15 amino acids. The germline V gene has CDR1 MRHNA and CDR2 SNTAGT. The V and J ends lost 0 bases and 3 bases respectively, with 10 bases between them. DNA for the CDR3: TGTGCCAGCAGTGACTCGGGCGGGGCGACAGATACGCAGTATTTT. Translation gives CASSDSGGATDTQYF.

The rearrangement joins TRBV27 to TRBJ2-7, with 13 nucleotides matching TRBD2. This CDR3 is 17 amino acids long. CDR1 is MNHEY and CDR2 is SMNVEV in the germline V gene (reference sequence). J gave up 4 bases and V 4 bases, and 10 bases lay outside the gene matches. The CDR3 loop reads CASSSGPGLAGSYEQYF. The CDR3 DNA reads TGTGCCAGCAGTTCAGGCCCGGGACTAGCGGGGAGTTACGAGCAGTACTTC.

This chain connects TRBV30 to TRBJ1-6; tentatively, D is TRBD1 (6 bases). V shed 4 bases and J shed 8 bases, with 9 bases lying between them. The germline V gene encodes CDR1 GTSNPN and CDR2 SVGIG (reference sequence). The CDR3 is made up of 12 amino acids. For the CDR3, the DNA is TGTGCCTGGACCAGGGGAGATTCACCCCTCCACTTT. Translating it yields CAWTRGDSPLHF. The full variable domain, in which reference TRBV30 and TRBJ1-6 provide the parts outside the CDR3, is SQTIHQWPATLVQPVGSPLSLECTVEGTSNPNLYWYRQAAGRGLQLLFYSVGIGQISSEVPQNLSASRPQDRQFILSSKKLLLSDSGFYLCAWTRGDSPLHFGNGTRLTVT.

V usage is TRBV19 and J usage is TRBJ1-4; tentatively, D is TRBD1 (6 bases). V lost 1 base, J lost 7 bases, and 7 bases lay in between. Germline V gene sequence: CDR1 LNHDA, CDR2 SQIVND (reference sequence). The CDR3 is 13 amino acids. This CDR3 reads CASSIGRGEKLFF. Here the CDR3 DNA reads TGTGCCAGTAGTATAGGCAGGGGTGAAAAACTGTTTTTT.